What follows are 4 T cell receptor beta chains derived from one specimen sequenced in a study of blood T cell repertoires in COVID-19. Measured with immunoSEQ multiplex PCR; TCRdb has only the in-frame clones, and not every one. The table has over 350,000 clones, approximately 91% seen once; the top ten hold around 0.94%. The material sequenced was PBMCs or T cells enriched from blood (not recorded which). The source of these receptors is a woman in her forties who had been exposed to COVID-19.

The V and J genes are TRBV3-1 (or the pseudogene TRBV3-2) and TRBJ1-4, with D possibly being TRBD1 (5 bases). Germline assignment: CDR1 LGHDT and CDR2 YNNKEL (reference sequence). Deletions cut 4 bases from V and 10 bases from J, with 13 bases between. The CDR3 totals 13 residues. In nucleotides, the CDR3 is TGTGCCAGCAGCCCACTGGGAGGGGCAAAACTGTTTTTT. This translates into CASSPLGGAKLFF.

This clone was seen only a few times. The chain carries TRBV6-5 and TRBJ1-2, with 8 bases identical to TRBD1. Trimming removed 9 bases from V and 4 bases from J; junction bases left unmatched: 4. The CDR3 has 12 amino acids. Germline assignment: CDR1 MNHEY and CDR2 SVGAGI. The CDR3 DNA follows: TGTGCCAGTCTACAGGGGGTCTATGGCTACACCTTC. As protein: CASLQGVYGYTF.

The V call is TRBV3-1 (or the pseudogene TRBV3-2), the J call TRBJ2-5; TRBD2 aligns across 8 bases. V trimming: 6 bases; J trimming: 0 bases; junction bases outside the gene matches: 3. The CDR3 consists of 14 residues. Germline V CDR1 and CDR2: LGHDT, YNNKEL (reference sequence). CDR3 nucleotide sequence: TGTGCCAGCAGTCTTAGCGGGGACCAAGAGACCCAGTACTTC. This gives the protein CASSLSGDQETQYF.

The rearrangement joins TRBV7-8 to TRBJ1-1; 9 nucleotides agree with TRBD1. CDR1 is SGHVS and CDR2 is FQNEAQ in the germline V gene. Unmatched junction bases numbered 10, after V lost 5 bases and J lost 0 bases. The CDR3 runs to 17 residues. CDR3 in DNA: TGTGCCAGCAGCGCCGGGACAGGGTTCCCATTGAACACTGAAGCTTTCTTT. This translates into CASSAGTGFPLNTEAFF.